The clone carrying this T cell receptor (beta chain) was recorded a few times. As yet, its antigen is unknown. It was patients with CD8+CD57+ cell expansion by flow cytometry who were chosen for sequencing. The study profiled TCR beta VDJ and CDR3 using genomic DNA as template. Each CDR3 protein is one row after TCRdb ran MiXCR on the reads. Of about half a million distinct CDR3 sequences in the sample, over 25% are singletons; the top ten hold 0.75% to 0.95%. This sample stems from a study of CD8+CD57+ T cells in acquired aplastic anemia. Study-wide results and limits: Researchers report that twenty-nine CD8+ CDR3 sequences appeared in both patients and controls.

Sequences were obtained from sorted CD4+, CD8+, or CD8+CD57+ T cells (not recorded which) from PBMCs. This clonotype was obtained from a human donor with aplastic anemia.

The CDR3 is CASSSTDSGNTIYF. CDR3 nucleotide sequence: TGTGCCAGCAGCTCGACAGACTCTGGAAACACCATATATTTT. V is TRBV13 and J is TRBJ1-3, with D maybe TRBD1 (5 bases). V was trimmed by 4 bases and J by 0 bases, leaving 7 bases between them. This CDR3 region has 14 residues. Germline CDR1 PRHDT, CDR2 FYEKMQ (reference sequence).